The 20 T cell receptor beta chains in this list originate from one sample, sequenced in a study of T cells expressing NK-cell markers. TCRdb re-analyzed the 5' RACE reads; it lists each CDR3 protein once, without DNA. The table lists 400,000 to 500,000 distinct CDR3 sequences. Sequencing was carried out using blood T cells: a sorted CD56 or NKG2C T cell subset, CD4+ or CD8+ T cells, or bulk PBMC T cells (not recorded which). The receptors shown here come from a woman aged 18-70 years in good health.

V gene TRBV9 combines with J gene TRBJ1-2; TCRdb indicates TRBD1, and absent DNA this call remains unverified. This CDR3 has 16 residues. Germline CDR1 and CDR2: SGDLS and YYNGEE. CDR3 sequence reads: CASSVDPGGDDYGYTF.

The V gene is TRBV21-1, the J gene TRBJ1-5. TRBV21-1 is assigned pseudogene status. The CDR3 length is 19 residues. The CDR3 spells CASSLTAGPIDDPDQPQHF.

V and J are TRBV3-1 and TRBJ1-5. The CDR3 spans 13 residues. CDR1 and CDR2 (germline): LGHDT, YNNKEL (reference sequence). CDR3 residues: CASSKSKGLAQHF.

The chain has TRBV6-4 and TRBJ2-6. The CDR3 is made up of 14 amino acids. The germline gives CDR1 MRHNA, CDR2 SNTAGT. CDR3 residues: CASSEASGANVLTF.

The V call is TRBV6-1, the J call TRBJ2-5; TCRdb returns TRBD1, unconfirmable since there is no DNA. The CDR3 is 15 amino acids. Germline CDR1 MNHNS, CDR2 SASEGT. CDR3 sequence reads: CASSRIVGAWETQYF.

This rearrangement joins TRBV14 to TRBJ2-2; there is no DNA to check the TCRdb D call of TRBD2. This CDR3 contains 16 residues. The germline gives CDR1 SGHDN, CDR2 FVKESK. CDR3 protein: CASSQLLVANTGELFF.

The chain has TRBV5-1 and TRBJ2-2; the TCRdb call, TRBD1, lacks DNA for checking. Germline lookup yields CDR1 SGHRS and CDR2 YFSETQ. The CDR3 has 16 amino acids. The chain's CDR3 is CASSAVGGGNTGELFF. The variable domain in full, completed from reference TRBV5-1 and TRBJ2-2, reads KAGVTQTPRYLIKTRGQQVTLSCSPISGHRSVSWYQQTPGQGLQFLFEYFSETQRNKGNFPGRFSGRQFSNSRSEMNVSTLELGDSALYLCASSAVGGGNTGELFFGEGSRLTVL.

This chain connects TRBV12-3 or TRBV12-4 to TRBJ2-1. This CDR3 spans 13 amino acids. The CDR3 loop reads CASSLRQYNEQFF.

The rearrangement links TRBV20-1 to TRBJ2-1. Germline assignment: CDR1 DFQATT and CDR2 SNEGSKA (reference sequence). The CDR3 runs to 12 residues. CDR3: CSARYIYNEQFF.

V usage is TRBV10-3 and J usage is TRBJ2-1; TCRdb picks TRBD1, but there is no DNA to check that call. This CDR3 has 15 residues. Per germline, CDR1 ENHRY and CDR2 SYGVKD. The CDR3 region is CAIRAMGRPYNEQFF.

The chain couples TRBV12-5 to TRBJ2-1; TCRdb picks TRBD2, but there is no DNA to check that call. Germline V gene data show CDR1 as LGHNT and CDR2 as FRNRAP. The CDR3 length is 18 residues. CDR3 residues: CASGLVTGTSGRANEQFF.

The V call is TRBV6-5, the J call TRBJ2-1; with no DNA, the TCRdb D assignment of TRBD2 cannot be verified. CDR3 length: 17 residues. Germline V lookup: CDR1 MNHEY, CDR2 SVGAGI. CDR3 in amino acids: CASSYLPGTSLVNEQFF.

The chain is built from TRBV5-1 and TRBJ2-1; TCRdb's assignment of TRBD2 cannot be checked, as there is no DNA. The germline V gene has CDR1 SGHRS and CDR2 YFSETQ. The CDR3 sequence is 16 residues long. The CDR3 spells CASGPGRTSGYNEQFF.

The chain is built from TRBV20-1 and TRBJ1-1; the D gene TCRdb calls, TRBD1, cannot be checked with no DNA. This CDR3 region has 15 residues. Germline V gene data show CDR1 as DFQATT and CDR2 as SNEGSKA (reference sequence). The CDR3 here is CSARAQGAFDTEAFF.

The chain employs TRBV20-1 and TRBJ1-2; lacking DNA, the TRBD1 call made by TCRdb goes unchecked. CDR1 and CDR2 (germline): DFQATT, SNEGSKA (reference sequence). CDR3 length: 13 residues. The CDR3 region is CSAAETGYSGYTF.

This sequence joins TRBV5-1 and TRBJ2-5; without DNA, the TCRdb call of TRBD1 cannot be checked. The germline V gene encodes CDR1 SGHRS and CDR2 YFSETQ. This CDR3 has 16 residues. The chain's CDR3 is CASSPTQRTGGETQYF.

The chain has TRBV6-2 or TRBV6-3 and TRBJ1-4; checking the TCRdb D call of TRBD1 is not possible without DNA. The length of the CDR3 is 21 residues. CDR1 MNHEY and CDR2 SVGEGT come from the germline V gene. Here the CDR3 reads CASSYSFNDRVTRETNEKLFF.

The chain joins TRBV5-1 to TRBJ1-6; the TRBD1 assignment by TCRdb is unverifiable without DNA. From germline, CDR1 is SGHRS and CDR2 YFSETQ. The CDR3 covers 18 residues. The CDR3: CASSIKGGMWQNDSPLHF.

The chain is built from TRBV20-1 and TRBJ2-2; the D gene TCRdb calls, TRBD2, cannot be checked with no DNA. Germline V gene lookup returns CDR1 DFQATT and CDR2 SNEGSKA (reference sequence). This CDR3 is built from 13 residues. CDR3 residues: CSALGVGTGELFF.

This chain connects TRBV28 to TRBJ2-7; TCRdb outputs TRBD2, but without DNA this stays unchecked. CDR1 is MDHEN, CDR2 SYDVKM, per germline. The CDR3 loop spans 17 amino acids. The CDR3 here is CASSSPLAGASSYEQYF.